The next 6 T cell receptor beta chains were all read from a single sample in a study of blood T cells in healthy people across ages. Sample-barcoded 5' priming and a J-beta primer mix drove a second PCR of roughly 7 to 11 cycles. TCRdb processed the 5' RACE reads anew with MiXCR; each CDR3 protein has one entry. Of 750,000 to 850,000 distinct CDR3 sequences listed, 20% to 25% were seen once; the top ten hold approximately 4%. The sample was also reused in another study, on T cells of mothers and their children.

Sequencing used blood. Source of these receptors: a boy aged 5-17 years in good health.

This clonotype was counted only a few times. CDR3 nucleotide sequence: TGTGCCAGCAGTTCCTCGACCGGGAGCACCTACGAGCAGTACTTC. Encoded protein: CASSSSTGSTYEQYF. The rearrangement joins TRBV28 to TRBJ2-7; weak D call: TRBD2 (6 bases). Trimming took off 4 bases at V and 2 bases at J, with 15 bases between the two ends. Germline V gives CDR1 MDHEN, CDR2 SYDVKM. There are 15 residues in the CDR3.

The CDR3 region is CSVEVAGYQETQYF. The CDR3 nucleotides are TGCAGCGTTGAGGTAGCGGGGTACCAAGAGACCCAGTACTTC. This chain uses TRBV29-1 with TRBJ2-5; TRBD2 agrees at 8 bases. Germline V lookup: CDR1 SQVTM, CDR2 ANQGSEA. The junction had 3 bases not matched to a gene; V was cut back by 3 bases and J by 0 bases. The CDR3 length is 14 residues.

This clonotype was seen only a few times. V gene TRBV2 combines with J gene TRBJ2-6, with D unclear. The germline V gene has CDR1 SNHLY and CDR2 FYNNEI. This CDR3 is built from 16 residues. The V gene lost 0 bases and the J gene lost 0 bases, with 6 bases spanning the gap. This chain's CDR3 is CASSEARSSGANVLTF. The CDR3 DNA reads TGTGCCAGCAGTGAAGCACGGAGCTCTGGGGCCAACGTCCTGACTTTC.

The chain is built from TRBV28 and TRBJ2-5; 10 bases are a match to TRBD1. Germline V gene sequence: CDR1 MDHEN, CDR2 SYDVKM. Trimming removed 7 bases from V and 5 bases from J; junction bases left unmatched: 10. The CDR3 consists of 15 residues. As DNA, the CDR3 is TGTGCCAGCAACTCTGCGGGACAGGGGAAGGAGACCCAGTACTTC. Residues: CASNSAGQGKETQYF.

In its sample, this clonotype was seen a few times. The chain is built from TRBV12-3 or TRBV12-4 and TRBJ2-5; D may be TRBD2 (7 bases). The CDR3 has 15 residues. V lost 8 bases to trimming and J lost 4 bases, with 20 bases between them. CDR3 loop: CASGAGGRERETQYF. The CDR3 DNA follows: TGTGCCAGCGGGGCCGGGGGGCGGGAAAGAGAGACCCAGTACTTC.

This clonotype was detected a few times. This sequence joins TRBV2 and TRBJ1-1; no clear D. V was cut by 8 bases and J by 0 bases, with 13 bases left in between. The germline V gene encodes CDR1 SNHLY and CDR2 FYNNEI. The CDR3 contains 14 residues. The CDR3 bases are TGTGCCAGCCAAACCCCTCCGATGAACACTGAAGCTTTCTTT. Residues: CASQTPPMNTEAFF.